The 8 T cell receptor beta chains below were found in one sample sequenced in a study of early T cells in non-severe SARS-CoV-2 infection. TCRdb processed the 5' RACE reads anew with MiXCR; each CDR3 protein has one entry. The sample includes 70,000 to 75,000 distinct CDR3 sequences, 12% to 15% seen only once; the top ten take more than 13%. Specimen: whole blood. These receptors originate from an adult who was a healthcare worker with PCR-confirmed SARS-CoV-2 infection or an uninfected control (not recorded which).

This clonotype was counted ten times or more. V and J are TRBV7-2 and TRBJ2-5; TRBD2 might be the D (6 bases). V gave up 6 bases and J gave up 0 bases, with 11 bases separating them. The length of the CDR3 is 14 residues. In germline, CDR1 is SGHTA, CDR2 FQGNSA. CDR3 residues: CASSFRGNQETQYF. DNA of the CDR3: TGTGCCAGCAGTTTCCGGGGGAACCAAGAGACCCAGTACTTC.

The V and J genes are TRBV10-3 and TRBJ2-6; tentative D call: TRBD1 (6 bases). This CDR3 contains 15 residues. Germline loops: CDR1 ENHRY, CDR2 SYGVKD. The V gene lost 10 bases and the J gene lost 2 bases, with 15 bases spanning the gap. The CDR3 nucleotides read TGTGCCACCAACAGGGAAGGTACTGGGGCCAACGTCCTGACTTTC. Its translation: CATNREGTGANVLTF.

Many counts were recorded for this clonotype. The V gene is TRBV28, the J gene TRBJ1-5; D not resolved. V dropped 3 bases and J dropped 5 bases, with 5 bases sitting between them. Germline CDR1 is MDHEN and CDR2 is SYDVKM. The CDR3 totals 12 residues. CDR3 region: CASSFLYQPQHF. CDR3 bases: TGTGCCAGCAGTTTCCTTTATCAGCCCCAGCATTTT.

This rearrangement joins TRBV28 to TRBJ1-2; tentatively, D is TRBD1 (5 bases). CDR3 size: 11 residues. The V gene's germline CDR1 is MDHEN and CDR2 SYDVKM. The ends were cut back, 6 bases at V and 9 bases at J, with 11 bases in the middle. Here the CDR3 reads CASRSRGRYTF. CDR3 coding DNA: TGTGCCAGCAGATCGAGGGGTCGCTACACCTTC.

This clonotype came up many times. The chain has TRBV11-2 and TRBJ1-2, with D possibly being TRBD1 (5 bases). Germline V gene sequence: CDR1 SGHAT, CDR2 FQNNGV. V was trimmed by 6 bases and J by 8 bases, leaving 19 bases between them. The CDR3 runs 14 residues. This CDR3 reads CASRPPGRGAGYTF. As DNA, the CDR3 is TGTGCCAGCAGGCCACCCGGGAGGGGAGCGGGCTACACCTTC.

At least ten counts were recorded for this clonotype. The rearrangement joins TRBV5-1 to TRBJ2-3; D is possibly TRBD2 (6 bases). This CDR3 region has 14 residues. Germline CDR1 SGHRS, CDR2 YFSETQ. V was pared by 0 bases and J by 5 bases, with 10 bases between. The CDR3 DNA is TGCGCCAGCAGCTTGGTCGGGGAGGAAGATACGCAGTATTTT. This codes for CASSLVGEEDTQYF. The variable domain in full, with the rest retrieved from reference TRBV5-1 and TRBJ2-3, is KAGVTQTPRYLIKTRGQQVTLSCSPISGHRSVSWYQQTPGQGLQFLFEYFSETQRNKGNFPGRFSGRQFSNSRSEMNVSTLELGDSALYLCASSLVGEEDTQYFGPGTRLTVL.

This clonotype was seen ten or more times. This chain joins TRBV6-5 and TRBJ2-4, with D possibly being TRBD1 or TRBD2 (5 bases each). CDR1 and CDR2 (germline): MNHEY, SVGAGI. The length of the CDR3 is 16 residues. Trimming cost V 6 bases and J 0 bases, with 15 bases left between them. The CDR3 nucleotides are TGTGCCAGCAGCCCGGTTGGGGGTCCAGCCAAAAACATTCAGTACTTC. It yields the protein CASSPVGGPAKNIQYF.

The rearrangement links TRBV29-1 to TRBJ2-3; 7 bases are shared with TRBD1. V gave up 1 base and J gave up 3 bases; unmatched junction bases: 4. The germline V gene encodes CDR1 SQVTM and CDR2 ANQGSEA. The CDR3 covers 14 residues. The CDR3 DNA is TGCAGCGTTGAAGGACAGGGCTTAACAGATACGCAGTATTTT. This gives the protein CSVEGQGLTDTQYF.